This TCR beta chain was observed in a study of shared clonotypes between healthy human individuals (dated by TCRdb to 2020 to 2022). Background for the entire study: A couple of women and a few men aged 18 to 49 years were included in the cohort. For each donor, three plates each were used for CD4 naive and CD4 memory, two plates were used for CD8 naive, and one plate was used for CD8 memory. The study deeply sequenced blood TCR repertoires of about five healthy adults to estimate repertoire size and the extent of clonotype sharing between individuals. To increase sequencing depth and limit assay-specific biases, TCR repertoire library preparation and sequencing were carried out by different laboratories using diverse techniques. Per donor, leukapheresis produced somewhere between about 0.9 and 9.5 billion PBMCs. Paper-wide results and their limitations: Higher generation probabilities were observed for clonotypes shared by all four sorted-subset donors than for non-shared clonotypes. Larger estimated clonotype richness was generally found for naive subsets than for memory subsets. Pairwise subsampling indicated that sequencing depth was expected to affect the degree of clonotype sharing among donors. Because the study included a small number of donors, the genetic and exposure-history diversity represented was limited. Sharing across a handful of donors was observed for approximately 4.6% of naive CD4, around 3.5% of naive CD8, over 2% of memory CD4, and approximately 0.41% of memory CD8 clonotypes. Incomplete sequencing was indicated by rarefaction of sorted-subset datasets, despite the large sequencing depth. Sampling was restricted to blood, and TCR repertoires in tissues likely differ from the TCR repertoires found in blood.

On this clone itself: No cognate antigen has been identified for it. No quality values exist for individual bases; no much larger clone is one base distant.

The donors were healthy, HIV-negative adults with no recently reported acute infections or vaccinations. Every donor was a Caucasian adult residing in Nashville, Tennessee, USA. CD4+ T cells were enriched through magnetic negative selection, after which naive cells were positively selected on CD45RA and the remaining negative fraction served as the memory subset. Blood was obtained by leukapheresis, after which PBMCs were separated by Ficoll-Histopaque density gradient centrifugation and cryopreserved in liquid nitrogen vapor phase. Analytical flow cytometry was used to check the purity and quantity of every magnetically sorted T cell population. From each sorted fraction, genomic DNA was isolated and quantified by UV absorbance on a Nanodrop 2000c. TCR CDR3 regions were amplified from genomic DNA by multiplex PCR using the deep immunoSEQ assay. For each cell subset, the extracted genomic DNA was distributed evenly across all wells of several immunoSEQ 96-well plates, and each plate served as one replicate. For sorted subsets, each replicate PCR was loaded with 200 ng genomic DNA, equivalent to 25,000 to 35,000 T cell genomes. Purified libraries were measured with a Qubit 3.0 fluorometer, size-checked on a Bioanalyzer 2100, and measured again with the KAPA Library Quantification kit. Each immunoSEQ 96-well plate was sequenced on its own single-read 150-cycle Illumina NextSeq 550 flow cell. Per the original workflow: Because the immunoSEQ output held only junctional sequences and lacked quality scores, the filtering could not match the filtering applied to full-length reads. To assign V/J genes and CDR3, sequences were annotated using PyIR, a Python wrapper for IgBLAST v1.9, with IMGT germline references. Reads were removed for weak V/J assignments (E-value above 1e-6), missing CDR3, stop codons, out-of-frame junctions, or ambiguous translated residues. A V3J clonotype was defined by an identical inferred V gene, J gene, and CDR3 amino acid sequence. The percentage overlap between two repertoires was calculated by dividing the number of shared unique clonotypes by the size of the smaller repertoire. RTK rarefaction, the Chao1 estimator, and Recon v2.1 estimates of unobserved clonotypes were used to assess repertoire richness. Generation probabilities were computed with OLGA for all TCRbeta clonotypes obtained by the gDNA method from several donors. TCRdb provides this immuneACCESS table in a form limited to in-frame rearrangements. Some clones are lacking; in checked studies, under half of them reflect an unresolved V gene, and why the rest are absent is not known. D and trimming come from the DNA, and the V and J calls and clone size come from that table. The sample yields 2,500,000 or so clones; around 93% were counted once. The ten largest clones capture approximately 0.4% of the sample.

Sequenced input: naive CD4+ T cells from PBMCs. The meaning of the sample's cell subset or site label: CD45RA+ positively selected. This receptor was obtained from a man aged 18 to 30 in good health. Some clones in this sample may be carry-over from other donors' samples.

The nucleotides read TGTGCCAGCAGCCCCCGGGACAGGGCGTATGGCTACACCTTC. It codes for CASSPRDRAYGYTF. The chain joins TRBV7-8 to TRBJ1-2; 9 nucleotides in the junction match TRBD1. V and J are trimmed by 5 bases and 5 bases, and the gene matches miss 6 bases of the junction. CDR1 and CDR2, looked up from the germline V gene, are SGHVS and FQNEAQ. From the cysteine up to the phenylalanine, the CDR3 has a length of 14 residues. The retained sequence is limited to the CDR3, 42 bases, with the frame set at the first base.